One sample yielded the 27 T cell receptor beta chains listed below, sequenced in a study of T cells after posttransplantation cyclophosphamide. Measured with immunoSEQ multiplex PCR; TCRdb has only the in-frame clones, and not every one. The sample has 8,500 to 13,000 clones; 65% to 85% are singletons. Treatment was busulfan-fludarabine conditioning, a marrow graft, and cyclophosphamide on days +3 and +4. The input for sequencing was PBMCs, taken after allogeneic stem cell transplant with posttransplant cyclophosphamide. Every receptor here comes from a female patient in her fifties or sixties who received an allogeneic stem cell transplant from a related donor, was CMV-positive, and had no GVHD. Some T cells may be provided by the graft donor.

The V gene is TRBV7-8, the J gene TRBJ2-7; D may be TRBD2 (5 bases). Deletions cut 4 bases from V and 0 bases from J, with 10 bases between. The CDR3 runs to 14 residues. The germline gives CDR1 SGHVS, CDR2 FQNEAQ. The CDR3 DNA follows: TGTGCCAGCAGCTCGTCGCGGGTCTCCTACGAGCAGTACTTC. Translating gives CASSSSRVSYEQYF.

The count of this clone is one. The CDR3 DNA follows: TGTGCCTGGAGCCGTAATTCACCCCTCCACTTT. As protein: CAWSRNSPLHF. The chain combines TRBV30 with TRBJ1-6, with D uncertain. V lost 3 bases and J lost 6, with 3 bases in between. Germline CDR1 and CDR2: GTSNPN and SVGIG (reference sequence). This CDR3 comprises 11 residues.

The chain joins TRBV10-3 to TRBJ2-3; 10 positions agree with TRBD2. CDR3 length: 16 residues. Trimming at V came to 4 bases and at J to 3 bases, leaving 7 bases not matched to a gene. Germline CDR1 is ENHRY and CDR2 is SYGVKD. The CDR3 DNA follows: TGTGCCATCAGTGTCGCCGGGACTAGCGCTACAGATACGCAGTATTTT. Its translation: CAISVAGTSATDTQYF.

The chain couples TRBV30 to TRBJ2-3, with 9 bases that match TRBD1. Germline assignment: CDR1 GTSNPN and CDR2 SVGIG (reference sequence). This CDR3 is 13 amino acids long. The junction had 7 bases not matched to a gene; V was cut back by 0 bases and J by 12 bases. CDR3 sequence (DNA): TGTGCCTGGAGTGTACTGGGGACAGGGACTCAGTATTTT. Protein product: CAWSVLGTGTQYF.

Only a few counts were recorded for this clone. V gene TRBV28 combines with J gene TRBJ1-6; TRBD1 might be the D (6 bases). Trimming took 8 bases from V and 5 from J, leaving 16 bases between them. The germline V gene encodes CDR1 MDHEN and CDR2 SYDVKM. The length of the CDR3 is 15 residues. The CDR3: CASRRTGLNNSPLHF. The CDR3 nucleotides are TGTGCCAGCCGTAGAACAGGGTTGAATAATTCACCCCTCCACTTT.

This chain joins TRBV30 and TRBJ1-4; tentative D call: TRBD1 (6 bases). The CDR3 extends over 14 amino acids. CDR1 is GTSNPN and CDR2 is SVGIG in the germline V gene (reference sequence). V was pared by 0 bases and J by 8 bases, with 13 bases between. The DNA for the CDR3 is TGTGCCTGGAGTGTAAACAGGGTAGGGGAAAAACTGTTTTTT. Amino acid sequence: CAWSVNRVGEKLFF.

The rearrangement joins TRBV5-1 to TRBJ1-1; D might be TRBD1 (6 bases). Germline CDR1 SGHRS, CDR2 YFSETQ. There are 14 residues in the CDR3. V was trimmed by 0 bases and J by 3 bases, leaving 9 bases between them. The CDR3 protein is CASSLEAGDTEAFF. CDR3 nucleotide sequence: TGCGCCAGCAGCTTGGAGGCAGGGGACACTGAAGCTTTCTTT.

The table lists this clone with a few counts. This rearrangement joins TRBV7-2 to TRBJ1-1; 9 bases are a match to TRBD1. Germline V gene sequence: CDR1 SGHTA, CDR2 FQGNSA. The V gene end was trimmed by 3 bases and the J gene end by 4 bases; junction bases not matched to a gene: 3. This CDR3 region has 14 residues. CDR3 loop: CASSLDRGGTEAFF. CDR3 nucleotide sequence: TGTGCCAGCAGCTTGGACAGGGGAGGCACTGAAGCTTTCTTT.

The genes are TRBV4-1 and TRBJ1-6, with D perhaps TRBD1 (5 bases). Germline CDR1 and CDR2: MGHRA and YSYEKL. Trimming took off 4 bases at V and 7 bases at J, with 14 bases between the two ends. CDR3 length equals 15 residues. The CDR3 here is CASSPGLGVNSPLHF. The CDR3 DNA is TGCGCCAGCAGCCCGGGACTCGGGGTCAATTCACCCCTCCACTTT.

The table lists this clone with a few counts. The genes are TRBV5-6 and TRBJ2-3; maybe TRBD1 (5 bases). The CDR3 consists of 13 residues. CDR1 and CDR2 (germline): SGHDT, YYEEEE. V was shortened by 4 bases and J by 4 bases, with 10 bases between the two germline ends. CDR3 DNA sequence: TGTGCCAGCAGCATATTGGGGCCAGATACGCAGTATTTT. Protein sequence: CASSILGPDTQYF.

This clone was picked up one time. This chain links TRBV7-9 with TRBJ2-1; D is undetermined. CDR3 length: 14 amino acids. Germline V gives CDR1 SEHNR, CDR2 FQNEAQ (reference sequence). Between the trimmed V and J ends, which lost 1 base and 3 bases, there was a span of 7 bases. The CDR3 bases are TGTGCCAGCAGCTTAGGGAGATACTACAATGAGCAGTTCTTC. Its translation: CASSLGRYYNEQFF.

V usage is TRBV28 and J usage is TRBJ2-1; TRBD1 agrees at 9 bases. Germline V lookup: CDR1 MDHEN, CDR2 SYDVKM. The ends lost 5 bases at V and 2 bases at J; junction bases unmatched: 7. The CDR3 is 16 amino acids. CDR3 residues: CASSRHWDRAYNEQFF. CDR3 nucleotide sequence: TGTGCCAGCAGTAGACATTGGGACAGGGCCTACAATGAGCAGTTCTTC. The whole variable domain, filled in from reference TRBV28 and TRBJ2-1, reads DVKVTQSSRYLVKRTGEKVFLECVQDMDHENMFWYRQDPGLGLRLIYFSYDVKMKEKGDIPEGYSVSREKKERFSLILESASTNQTSMYLCASSRHWDRAYNEQFFGPGTRLTVL.

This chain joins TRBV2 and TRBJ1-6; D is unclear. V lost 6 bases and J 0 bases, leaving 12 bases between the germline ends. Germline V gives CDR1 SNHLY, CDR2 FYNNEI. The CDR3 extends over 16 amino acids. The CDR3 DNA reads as TGTGCCAGCAGGGCGGACTCCAACTCCTATAATTCACCCCTCCACTTT. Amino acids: CASRADSNSYNSPLHF.

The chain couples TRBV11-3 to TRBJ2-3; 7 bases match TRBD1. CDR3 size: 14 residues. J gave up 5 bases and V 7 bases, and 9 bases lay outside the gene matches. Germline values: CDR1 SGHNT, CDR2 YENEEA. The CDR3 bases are TGTGCCAGCAAGAACGGACAGGCAGGAGATACGCAGTATTTT. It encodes CASKNGQAGDTQYF.

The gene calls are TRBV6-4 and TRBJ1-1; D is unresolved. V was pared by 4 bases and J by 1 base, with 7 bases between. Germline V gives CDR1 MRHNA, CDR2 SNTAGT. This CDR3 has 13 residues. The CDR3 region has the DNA TGTGCCAGCAGTGTTACTTGGAACACTGAAGCTTTCTTT. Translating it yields CASSVTWNTEAFF.

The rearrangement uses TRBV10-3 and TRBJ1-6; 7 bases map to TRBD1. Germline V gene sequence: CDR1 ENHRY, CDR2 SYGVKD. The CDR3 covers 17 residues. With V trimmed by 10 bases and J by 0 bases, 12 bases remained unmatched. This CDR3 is CATQSPTGSSYNSPLHF. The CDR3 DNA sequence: TGTGCCACCCAGTCTCCGACAGGGAGCTCCTATAATTCACCCCTCCACTTT.

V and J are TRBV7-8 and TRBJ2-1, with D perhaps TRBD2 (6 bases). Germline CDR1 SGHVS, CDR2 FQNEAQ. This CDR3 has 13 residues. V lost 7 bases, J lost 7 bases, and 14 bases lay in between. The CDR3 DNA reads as TGTGCCAGCATCCTAGCGCAGGGAAATGAGCAGTTCTTC. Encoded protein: CASILAQGNEQFF. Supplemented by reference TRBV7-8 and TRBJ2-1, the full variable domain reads GAGVSQSPRYKVAKRGQDVALRCDPISGHVSLFWYQQALGQGPEFLTYFQNEAQLDKSGLPSDRFFAERPEGSVSTLKIQRTQQEDSAVYLCASILAQGNEQFFGPGTRLTVL.

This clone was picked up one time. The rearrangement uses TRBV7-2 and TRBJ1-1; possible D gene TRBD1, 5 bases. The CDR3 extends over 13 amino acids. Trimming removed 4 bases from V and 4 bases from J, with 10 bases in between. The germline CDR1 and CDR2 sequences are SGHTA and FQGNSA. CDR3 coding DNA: TGTGCCAGCAGCTCTACAGGTACCACTGAAGCTTTCTTT. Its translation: CASSSTGTTEAFF. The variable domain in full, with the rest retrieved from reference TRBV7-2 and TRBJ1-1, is GAGVSQSPSNKVTEKGKDVELRCDPISGHTALYWYRQSLGQGLEFLIYFQGNSAPDKSGLPSDRFSAERTGGSVSTLTIQRTQQEDSAVYLCASSSTGTTEAFFGQGTRLTVV.

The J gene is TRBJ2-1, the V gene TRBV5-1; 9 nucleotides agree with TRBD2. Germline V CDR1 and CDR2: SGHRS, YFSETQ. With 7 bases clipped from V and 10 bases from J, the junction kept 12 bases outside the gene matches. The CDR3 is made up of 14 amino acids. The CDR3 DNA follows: TGCGCCAGCCGGCTTCGAGCGGGGGGATCCGAGCAGTTCTTC. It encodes CASRLRAGGSEQFF. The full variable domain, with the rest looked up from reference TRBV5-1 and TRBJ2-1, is KAGVTQTPRYLIKTRGQQVTLSCSPISGHRSVSWYQQTPGQGLQFLFEYFSETQRNKGNFPGRFSGRQFSNSRSEMNVSTLELGDSALYLCASRLRAGGSEQFFGPGTRLTVL.

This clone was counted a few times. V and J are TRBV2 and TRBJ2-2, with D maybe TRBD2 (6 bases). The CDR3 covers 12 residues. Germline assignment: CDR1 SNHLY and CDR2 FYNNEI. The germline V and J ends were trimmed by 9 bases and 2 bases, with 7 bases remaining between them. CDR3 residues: CARGTNTGELFF. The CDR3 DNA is TGTGCCAGGGGGACTAACACCGGGGAGCTGTTTTTT.

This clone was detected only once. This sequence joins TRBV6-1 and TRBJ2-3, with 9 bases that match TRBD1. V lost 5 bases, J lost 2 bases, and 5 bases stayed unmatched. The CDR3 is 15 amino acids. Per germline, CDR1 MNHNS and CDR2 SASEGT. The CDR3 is CASSRDRDYTDTQYF. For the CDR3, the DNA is TGTGCCAGCAGTAGGGACAGGGACTACACAGATACGCAGTATTTT.

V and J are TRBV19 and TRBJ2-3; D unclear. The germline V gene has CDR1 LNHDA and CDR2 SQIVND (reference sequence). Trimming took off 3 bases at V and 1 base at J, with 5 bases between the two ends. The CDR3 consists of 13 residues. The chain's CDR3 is CASSMSGTDTQYF. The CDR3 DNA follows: TGTGCCAGTAGTATGAGCGGCACAGATACGCAGTATTTT.

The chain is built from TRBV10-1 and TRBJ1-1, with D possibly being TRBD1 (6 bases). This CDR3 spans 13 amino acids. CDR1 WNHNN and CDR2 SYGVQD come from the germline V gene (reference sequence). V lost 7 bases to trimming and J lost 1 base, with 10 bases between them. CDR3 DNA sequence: TGCGCCAGCAAGGAGGACAGGAACACTGAAGCTTTCTTT. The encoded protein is CASKEDRNTEAFF.

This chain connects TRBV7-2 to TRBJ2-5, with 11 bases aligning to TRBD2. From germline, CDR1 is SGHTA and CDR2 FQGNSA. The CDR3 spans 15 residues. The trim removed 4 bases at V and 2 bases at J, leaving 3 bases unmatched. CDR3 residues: CASSSSSGGQETQYF. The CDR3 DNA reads TGTGCCAGCAGCTCGTCTAGCGGGGGGCAAGAGACCCAGTACTTC.

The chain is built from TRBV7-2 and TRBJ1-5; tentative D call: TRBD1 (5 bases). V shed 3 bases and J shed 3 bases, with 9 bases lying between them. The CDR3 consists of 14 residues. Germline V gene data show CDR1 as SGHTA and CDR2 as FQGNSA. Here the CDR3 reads CASSLDTYNQPQHF. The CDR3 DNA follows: TGTGCCAGCAGCTTGGACACCTACAATCAGCCCCAGCATTTT.

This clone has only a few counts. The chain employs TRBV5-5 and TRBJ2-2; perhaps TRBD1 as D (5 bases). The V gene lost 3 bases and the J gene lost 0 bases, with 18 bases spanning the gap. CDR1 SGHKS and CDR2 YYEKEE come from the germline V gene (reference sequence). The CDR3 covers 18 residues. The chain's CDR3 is CASSWTPTGSANTGELFF. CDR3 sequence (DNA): TGTGCCAGCAGCTGGACACCCACAGGTTCCGCGAACACCGGGGAGCTGTTTTTT.

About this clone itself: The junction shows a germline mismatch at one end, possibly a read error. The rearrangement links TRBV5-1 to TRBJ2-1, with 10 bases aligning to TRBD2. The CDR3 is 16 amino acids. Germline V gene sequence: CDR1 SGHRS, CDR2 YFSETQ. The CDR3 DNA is TGCACCAGCAGCCCGCAGGGGACTAGCGAGTACAATGAGCAGTTCTTC. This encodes CTSSPQGTSEYNEQFF.